The rows below give T cell receptor beta chains drawn from one sample of a study of blood T cell repertoires in COVID-19. The protocol was immunoSEQ multiplex PCR, while the TCRdb copy is restricted to in-frame clones and leaves out a portion. In the table there are some 190,000 clones, roughly 81% of which are singletons. Material for sequencing was peripheral blood. The receptors originated from a woman aged 40 to 50 with COVID-19, enrolled during active disease. Both conserved end residues are part of each CDR3. The order of the fields is CDR3 length, V gene, clone size, J gene, D gene, CDR3 protein, CDR3 DNA. A D gene is named only where the DNA matches it firmly. A clone size is listed for some rows: how often the clone was seen (once, few, many), or a class if it is expanded.

16,TRBV30,once,TRBJ2-1,TRBD1,CAWQTWDRGDNSEQFF,TGTGCCTGGCAAACGTGGGACAGGGGGGATAATAGTGAGCAGTTCTTC
15,TRBV18,few,TRBJ2-1,TRBD1,CASSPGTGPFVVQFF,TGTGCCAGCTCACCCGGGACAGGTCCCTTCGTGGTGCAGTTCTTC
13,TRBV5-5,-,TRBJ1-2,-,CASSLGSHYGYTF,TGTGCCAGCAGCTTGGGGAGTCACTATGGCTACACCTTC
15,TRBV10-3,-,TRBJ2-7,TRBD1,CAISSLTGQGDEQYF,TGTGCCATCAGTTCCCTTACCGGACAGGGGGACGAGCAGTACTTC
17,TRBV7-3,-,TRBJ2-3,-,CASSLGFGGPSTDTQYF,TGTGCCAGCAGCTTAGGTTTCGGGGGACCTAGCACAGATACGCAGTATTTT
14,TRBV6-5,-,TRBJ2-3,TRBD2,CASRRAGMADTQYF,TGTGCCAGCCGGAGAGCGGGGATGGCAGATACGCAGTATTTT
15,TRBV7-3,-,TRBJ2-5,TRBD1,CASSEAGGSLETQYF,TGTGCCAGCAGTGAGGCAGGGGGCTCTCTCGAGACCCAGTACTTC
13,TRBV30,-,TRBJ1-1,-,CAWSSSGWTEAFF,TGTGCCTGGAGTTCGTCGGGTTGGACTGAAGCTTTCTTT
17,TRBV11-2,-,TRBJ1-1,TRBD1,CASSLRTGGAGNTEAFF,TGTGCCAGCAGCCTCAGGACAGGGGGCGCGGGGAACACTGAAGCTTTCTTT
16,TRBV9,-,TRBJ2-2,TRBD2,CASSVRLAENTGELFF,TGTGCCAGCAGCGTCCGACTAGCGGAGAACACCGGGGAGCTGTTTTTT
14,TRBV10-2,-,TRBJ1-5,-,CASRGQGGNQPQHF,TGCGCCAGCAGAGGACAAGGTGGCAATCAGCCCCAGCATTTT
18,TRBV24-1,many,TRBJ2-3,TRBD2,CATSTPATSGTSTDTQYF,TGTGCCACCAGTACCCCGGCCACTAGCGGGACAAGCACAGATACGCAGTATTTT
13,TRBV29-1,-,TRBJ1-3,-,CSATGLSGNTIYF,TGCAGCGCCACAGGGCTGTCTGGAAACACCATATATTTT
17,TRBV7-2,-,TRBJ2-1,TRBD2,CASSSTSGRARYNEQFF,TGTGCCAGCAGTTCGACTAGCGGGAGGGCCCGTTACAATGAGCAGTTCTTC
14,TRBV29-1,-,TRBJ1-2,-,CSVEDRRGNYGYTF,TGCAGCGTTGAAGATCGGAGGGGAAACTATGGCTACACCTTC
14,TRBV25-1,few,TRBJ2-2,-,CASSPGVDTGELFF,TGTGCCAGCAGCCCGGGAGTCGACACCGGGGAGCTGTTTTTT
16,TRBV13,once,TRBJ2-3,TRBD1,CASSFWDRRSTDTQYF,TGTGCCAGCAGCTTTTGGGACAGGAGAAGCACAGATACGCAGTATTTT
16,TRBV5-1,-,TRBJ2-2,TRBD2,CASSLASSGSSGELFF,TGCGCCAGCAGCTTGGCCTCTAGCGGGAGTTCCGGGGAGCTGTTTTTT
12,TRBV28,-,TRBJ2-7,-,CASTGAGDEQYF,TGTGCCAGCACAGGGGCAGGAGACGAGCAGTACTTC
14,TRBV5-1,once,TRBJ2-2,-,CASSYQGRVGELFF,TGCGCCAGCAGCTACCAGGGGAGAGTCGGGGAGCTGTTTTTT
14,TRBV2,-,TRBJ1-5,TRBD1,CASSGQGLNQPQHF,TGTGCCAGCAGCGGACAGGGCCTCAATCAGCCCCAGCATTTT
16,TRBV10-3,-,TRBJ1-5,-,CAISVSGPEGNQPQHF,TGTGCCATCAGTGTGTCTGGGCCCGAAGGCAATCAGCCCCAGCATTTT
14,TRBV9,-,TRBJ2-1,TRBD2,CASSRLAENNEQFF,TGTGCCAGCAGCCGCCTAGCGGAGAACAATGAGCAGTTCTTC
14,TRBV27,-,TRBJ2-7,-,CASSLAAGTYEQYF,TGTGCCAGCAGTTTAGCCGCAGGCACCTACGAGCAGTACTTC
13,TRBV9,once,TRBJ2-1,-,CASSVDLASEQFF,TGTGCCAGCAGCGTAGACCTCGCGAGTGAGCAGTTCTTC
16,TRBV3-1/TRBV3-2,-,TRBJ2-1,TRBD2,CASSSRRGLEYNEQFF,TGTGCCAGCAGCTCAAGAAGGGGACTAGAGTACAATGAGCAGTTCTTC
13,TRBV19,-,TRBJ2-1,-,CASSRDKYNEQFF,TGTGCCAGTAGCCGGGACAAATACAATGAGCAGTTCTTC
16,TRBV7-9,medium-sized,TRBJ2-3,-,CASSFWTSLGTDTQYF,TGTGCCAGCAGCTTCTGGACTTCTCTTGGCACAGATACGCAGTATTTT